This T cell receptor (beta chain) appears in the sequencing data of a study of T-cell reconstitution after alpha-beta-depleted transplantation in children. This clonotype appeared many times. TCRbeta library construction was performed incorporating unique molecular identifiers. TCRdb re-called the PCR reads through MiXCR, storing one row per CDR3 protein. This sample has approximately 200,000 distinct CDR3 sequences, with 14% to 15% found just once. The ends lost 7 bases at V and 1 base at J; junction bases unmatched: 13. This CDR3 is 16 amino acids long. Germline V gene data show CDR1 as MNHNS and CDR2 as SASEGT.

V and J are TRBV6-1 and TRBJ2-7; 7 bases agree with TRBD2. The clonotype originates from a human donor who donated a stem cell graft to a child with acute lymphoblastic leukemia. The source was PBMCs from the stem cell graft donor, collected from the stem cell graft. The CDR3 bases are TGTGCCAGCAACCCCATAGACCGGGACTATTCCTACGAGCAGTACTTC. Amino acid sequence: CASNPIDRDYSYEQYF.